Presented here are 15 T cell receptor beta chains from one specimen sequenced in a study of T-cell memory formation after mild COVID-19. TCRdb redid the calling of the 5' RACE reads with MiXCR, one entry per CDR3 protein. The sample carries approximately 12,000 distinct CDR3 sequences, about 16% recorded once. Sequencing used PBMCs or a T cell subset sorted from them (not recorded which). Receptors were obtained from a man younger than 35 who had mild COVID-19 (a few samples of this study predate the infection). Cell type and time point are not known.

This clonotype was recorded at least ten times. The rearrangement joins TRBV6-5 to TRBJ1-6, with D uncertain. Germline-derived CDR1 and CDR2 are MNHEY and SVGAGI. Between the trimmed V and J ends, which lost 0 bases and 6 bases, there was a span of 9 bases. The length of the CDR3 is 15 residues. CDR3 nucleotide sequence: TGTGCCAGCAGTTACTCAACGGATGGTAATTCACCCCTCCACTTT. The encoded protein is CASSYSTDGNSPLHF.

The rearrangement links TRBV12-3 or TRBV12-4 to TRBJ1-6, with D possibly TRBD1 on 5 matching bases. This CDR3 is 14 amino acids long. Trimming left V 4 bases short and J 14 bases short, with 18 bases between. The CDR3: CASSWFREDQSLHF. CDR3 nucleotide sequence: TGTGCCAGCAGTTGGTTCAGGGAGGATCAATCCCTCCACTTT.

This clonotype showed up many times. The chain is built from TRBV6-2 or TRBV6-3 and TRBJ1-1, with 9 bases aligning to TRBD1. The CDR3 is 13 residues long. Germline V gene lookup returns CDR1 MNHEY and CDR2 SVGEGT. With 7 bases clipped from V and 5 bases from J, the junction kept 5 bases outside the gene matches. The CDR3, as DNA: TGTGCCAGCAAACAGGGGGCGCGAACTGAAGCTTTCTTT. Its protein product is CASKQGARTEAFF.

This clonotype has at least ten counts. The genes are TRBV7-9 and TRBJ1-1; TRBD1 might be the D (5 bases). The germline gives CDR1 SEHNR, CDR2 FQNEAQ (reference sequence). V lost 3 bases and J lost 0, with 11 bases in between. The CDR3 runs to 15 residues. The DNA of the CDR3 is TGTGCCAGCAGCTTCGAGGGGTTCATGAACACTGAAGCTTTCTTT. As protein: CASSFEGFMNTEAFF.

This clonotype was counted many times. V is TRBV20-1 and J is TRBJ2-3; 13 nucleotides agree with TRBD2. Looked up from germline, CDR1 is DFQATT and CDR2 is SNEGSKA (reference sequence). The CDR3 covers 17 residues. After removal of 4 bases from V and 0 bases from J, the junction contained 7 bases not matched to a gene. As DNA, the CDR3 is TGCAGTGCTAAGGGACTAGCGGGGACCGCTAGCACAGATACGCAGTATTTT. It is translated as CSAKGLAGTASTDTQYF.

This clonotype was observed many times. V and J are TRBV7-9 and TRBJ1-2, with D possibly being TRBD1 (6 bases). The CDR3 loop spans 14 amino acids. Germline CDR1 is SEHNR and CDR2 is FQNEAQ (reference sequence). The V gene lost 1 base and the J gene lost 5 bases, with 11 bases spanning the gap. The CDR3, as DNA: TGTGCCAGCAGCTTAGATAGGACAGCGTATGGCTACACCTTC. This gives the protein CASSLDRTAYGYTF. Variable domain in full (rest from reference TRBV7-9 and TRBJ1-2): DTGVSQNPRHKITKRGQNVTFRCDPISEHNRLYWYRQTLGQGPEFLTYFQNEAQLEKSRLLSDRFSAERPKGSFSTLEIQRTEQGDSAMYLCASSLDRTAYGYTFGSGTRLTVV.

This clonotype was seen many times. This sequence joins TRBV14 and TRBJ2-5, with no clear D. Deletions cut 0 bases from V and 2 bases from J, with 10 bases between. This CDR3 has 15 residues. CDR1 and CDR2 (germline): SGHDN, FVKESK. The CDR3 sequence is CASSQDLWFQETQYF. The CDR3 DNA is TGTGCCAGCAGCCAAGATCTATGGTTTCAAGAGACCCAGTACTTC. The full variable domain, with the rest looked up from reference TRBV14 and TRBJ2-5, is EAGVTQFPSHSVIEKGQTVTLRCDPISGHDNLYWYRRVMGKEIKFLLHFVKESKQDESGMPNNRFLAERTGGTYSTLKVQPAELEDSGVYFCASSQDLWFQETQYFGPGTRLLVL.

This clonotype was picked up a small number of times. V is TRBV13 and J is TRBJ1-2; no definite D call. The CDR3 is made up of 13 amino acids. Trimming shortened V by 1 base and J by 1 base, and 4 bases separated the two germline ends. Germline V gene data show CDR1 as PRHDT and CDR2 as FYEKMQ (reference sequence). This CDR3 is CASSLENNYGYTF. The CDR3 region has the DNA TGTGCCAGCAGCTTAGAAAATAACTATGGCTACACCTTC.

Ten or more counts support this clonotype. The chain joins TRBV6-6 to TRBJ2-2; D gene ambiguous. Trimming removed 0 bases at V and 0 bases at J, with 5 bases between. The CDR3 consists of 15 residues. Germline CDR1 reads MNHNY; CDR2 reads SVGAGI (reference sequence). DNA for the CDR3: TGTGCCAGCAGTTACTCGGGTTCGAACACCGGGGAGCTGTTTTTT. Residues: CASSYSGSNTGELFF.

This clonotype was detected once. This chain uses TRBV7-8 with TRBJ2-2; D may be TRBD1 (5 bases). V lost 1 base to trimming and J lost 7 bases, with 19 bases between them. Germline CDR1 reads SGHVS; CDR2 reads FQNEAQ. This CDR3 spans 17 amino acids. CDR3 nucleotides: TGTGCCAGCAGCTTAGAGTCCGGGTCAGGGTTGAACGGGGAGCTGTTTTTT. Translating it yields CASSLESGSGLNGELFF.

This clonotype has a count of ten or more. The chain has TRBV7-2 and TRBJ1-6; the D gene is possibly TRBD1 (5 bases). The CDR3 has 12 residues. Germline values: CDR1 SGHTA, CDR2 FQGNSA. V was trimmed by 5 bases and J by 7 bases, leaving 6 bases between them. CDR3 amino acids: CASSRQNSPLHF. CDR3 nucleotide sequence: TGTGCCAGCAGCCGACAGAATTCACCCCTCCACTTT.

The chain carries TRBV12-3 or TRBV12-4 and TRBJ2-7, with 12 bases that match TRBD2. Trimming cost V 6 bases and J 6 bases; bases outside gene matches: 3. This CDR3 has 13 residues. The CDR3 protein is CASRGLAGPEQYF. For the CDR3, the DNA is TGTGCCAGCAGAGGACTAGCGGGACCCGAGCAGTACTTC.

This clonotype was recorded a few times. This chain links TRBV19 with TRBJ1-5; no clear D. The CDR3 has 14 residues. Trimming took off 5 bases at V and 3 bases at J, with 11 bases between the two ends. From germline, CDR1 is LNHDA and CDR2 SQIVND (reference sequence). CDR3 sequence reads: CASSSDYFNQPQHF. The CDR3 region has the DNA TGTGCCAGTAGTTCCGACTATTTCAATCAGCCCCAGCATTTT.

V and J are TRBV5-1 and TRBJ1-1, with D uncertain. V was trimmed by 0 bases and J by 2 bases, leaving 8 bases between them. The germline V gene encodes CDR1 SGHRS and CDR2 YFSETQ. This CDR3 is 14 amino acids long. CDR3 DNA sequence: TGCGCCAGCAGCTTGGGGACTTTTAACACTGAAGCTTTCTTT. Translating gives CASSLGTFNTEAFF.

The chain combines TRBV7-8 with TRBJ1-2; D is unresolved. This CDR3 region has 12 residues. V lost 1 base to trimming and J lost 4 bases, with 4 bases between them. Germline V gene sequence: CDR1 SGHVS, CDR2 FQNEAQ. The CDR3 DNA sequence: TGTGCCAGCAGCTTAGGTAGCTATGGCTACACCTTC. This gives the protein CASSLGSYGYTF.